This TCR beta chain was found in a study of blood T cells in healthy people across ages. Each sample provided at least 6 micrograms of extracted total RNA. The V end was cut by 8 bases, the J end by 1 base, with 14 bases between. The CDR3 covers 13 residues. Per germline, CDR1 SQVTM and CDR2 ANQGSEA. Through a sample-barcoded 5' primer and a J-beta primer mix, a second PCR was run for roughly 6 to 12 cycles. TCRdb redid the calling of the 5' RACE reads with MiXCR, one entry per CDR3 protein. The data show around 1,000,000 distinct CDR3 sequences, approximately 26% seen once. The same sample was also studied in work on T cells of mothers and their children. From that paper: All donors were healthy and Caucasian; they were a few mothers and their six children.

The V call is TRBV29-1, the J call TRBJ2-5; TRBD2 might be the D (6 bases). This clonotype was sampled from a girl aged 2-10 years in good health. The specimen sequenced was blood. In DNA, the CDR3 is TGCAGCCTGCGGGACGGGCTCCAAGAGACCCAGTACTTC. This gives the protein CSLRDGLQETQYF.